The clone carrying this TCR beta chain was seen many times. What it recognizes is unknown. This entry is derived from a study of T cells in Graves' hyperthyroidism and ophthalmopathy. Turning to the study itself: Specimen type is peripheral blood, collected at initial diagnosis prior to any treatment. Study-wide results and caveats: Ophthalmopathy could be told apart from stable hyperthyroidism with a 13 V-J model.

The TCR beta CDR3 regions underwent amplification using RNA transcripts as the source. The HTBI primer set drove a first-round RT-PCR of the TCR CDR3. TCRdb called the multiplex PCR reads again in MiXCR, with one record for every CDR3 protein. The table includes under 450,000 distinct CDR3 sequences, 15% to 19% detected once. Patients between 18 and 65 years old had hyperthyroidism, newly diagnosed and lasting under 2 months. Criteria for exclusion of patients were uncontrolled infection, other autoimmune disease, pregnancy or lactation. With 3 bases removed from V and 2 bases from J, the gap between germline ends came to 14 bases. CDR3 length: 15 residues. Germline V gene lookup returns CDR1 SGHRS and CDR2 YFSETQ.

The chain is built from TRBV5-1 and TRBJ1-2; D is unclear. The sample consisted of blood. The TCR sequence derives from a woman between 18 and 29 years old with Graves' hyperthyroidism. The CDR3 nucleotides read TGCGCCAGCAGCTGGGTTGGGGTGGCCAACTATGGCTACACCTTC. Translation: CASSWVGVANYGYTF.